This paragraph reports one TCR beta chain. Its antigen is still unknown. This record belongs to a study of OX40 agonist ivuxolimab in advanced cancers. At the level of the study: Three patients had partial responses: one hepatocellular carcinoma, two cutaneous melanoma. Study results and limitations: There were, on average, more expanded clones in CD8+ T cells than in CD4+. Specificity for antigen went undetermined in the expanded peripheral T cells.

Autoimmune disease history or systemic immunosuppression meant exclusion. Method: immunoSEQ multiplex PCR; TCRdb's copy keeps in-frame clones and lacks some. The sample lists about 48,000 clones; around nine tenths were seen once. This receptor was taken from an adult with an advanced solid tumor such as melanoma, head and neck, liver or kidney cancer. This specimen consisted of CD4+ or CD8+ T cells sorted from blood, obtained in a trial of the OX40 agonist ivuxolimab.

The CDR3 nucleotides are TGTGCCAGCAGTTCTCGTATGGGCTCCTACAATGAGCAGTTCTTC. The encoded protein is CASSSRMGSYNEQFF. The chain combines TRBV28 with TRBJ2-1; D remains unclear. The CDR3 has 15 residues. Trimming stripped 4 bases from V and 0 bases from J, with 10 bases between. The germline CDR1 and CDR2 sequences are MDHEN and SYDVKM. Based on the CDR3 plus reference TRBV28 and TRBJ2-1, the full variable domain is DVKVTQSSRYLVKRTGEKVFLECVQDMDHENMFWYRQDPGLGLRLIYFSYDVKMKEKGDIPEGYSVSREKKERFSLILESASTNQTSMYLCASSSRMGSYNEQFFGPGTRLTVL.